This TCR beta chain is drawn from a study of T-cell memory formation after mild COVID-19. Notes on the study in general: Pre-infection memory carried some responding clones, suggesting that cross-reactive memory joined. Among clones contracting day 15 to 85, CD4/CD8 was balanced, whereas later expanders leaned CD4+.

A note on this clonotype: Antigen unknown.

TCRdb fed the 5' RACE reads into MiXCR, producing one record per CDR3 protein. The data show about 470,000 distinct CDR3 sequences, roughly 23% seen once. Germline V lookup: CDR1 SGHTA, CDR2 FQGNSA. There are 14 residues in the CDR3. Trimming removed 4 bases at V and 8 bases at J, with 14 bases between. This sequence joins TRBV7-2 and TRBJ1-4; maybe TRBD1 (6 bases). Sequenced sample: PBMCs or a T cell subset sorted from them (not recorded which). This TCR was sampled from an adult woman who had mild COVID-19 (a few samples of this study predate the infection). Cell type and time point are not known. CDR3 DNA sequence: TGTGCCAGCAGCTCGAAAGGGGGGAGAGAAAAACTGTTTTTT. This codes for CASSSKGGREKLFF. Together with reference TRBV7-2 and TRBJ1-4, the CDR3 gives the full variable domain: GAGVSQSPSNKVTEKGKDVELRCDPISGHTALYWYRQSLGQGLEFLIYFQGNSAPDKSGLPSDRFSAERTGGSVSTLTIQRTQQEDSAVYLCASSSKGGREKLFFGSGTQLSVL.